This T cell receptor beta chain emerged from a study of shared clonotypes between healthy human individuals. Turning to the study itself: The cohort comprised a couple of women and a few men. Their ages spanned 18 to 49 years.

Germline loops: CDR1 SGDLS, CDR2 YYNGEE. The CDR3 is made up of 15 amino acids. V shed 0 bases, J shed 2 bases, and the junction held 5 bases outside the gene matches. Measured with immunoSEQ multiplex PCR; TCRdb has only the in-frame clones, and not every one. The data hold some 700,000 clones, with 90% observed a single time. V gene TRBV9 combines with J gene TRBJ2-7; 7 bases agree with TRBD2. The specimen was memory CD8+ T cells from PBMCs. Subset defined: CD45RO+ cells pooled with CCR7-negative TemRA cells. The TCR comes from a man between 18 and 35 years old in good health. Some clones in this sample may be carry-over from other donors' samples. The CDR3 nucleotides read TGTGCCAGCAGCGTAGGGCCAGGGAGGGCCTACGAGCAGTACTTC. It is translated as CASSVGPGRAYEQYF.